This TCR beta chain came from a study of cytomegalovirus exposure and HLA in healthy donors. Study details: Among about 179 million T cells, an earlier analysis found approximately 110 million unique TCR beta sequences. Whole-study findings and limits: A list of more than 150 TCR beta chains associated with cytomegalovirus was given. Follow-up analysis later connected one missense variant in DCLRE1C with trimming of TCR beta V- and J-genes.

The PCR had 60 Vbeta and 13 Jbeta primers. Sequencing was performed with immunoSEQ multiplex PCR; in TCRdb, only in-frame clones are kept and a portion is missing. The table records nearly 200,000 clones, about 77% of them present only once. With respect to this clone: Its antigen is undetermined.

The V end lost 6 bases, the J end lost 2 bases, and 16 bases lay between the germline ends. This CDR3 is built from 15 residues. From germline, CDR1 is MNHEY and CDR2 SVGAGI. This TCR was sampled from a woman between 25 and 40 years old in good health and CMV-seropositive. The chain combines TRBV6-5 with TRBJ1-2; TRBD1 is a possible D gene (5 bases). Material for sequencing was PBMCs. The CDR3 sequence is CASRITARTNYGYTF. CDR3 in DNA: TGTGCCAGCAGAATAACAGCCAGGACAAACTATGGCTACACCTTC.